The 32 T cell receptor beta chains given below trace back to one sample, sequenced in a study of T cell clonality in common variable immunodeficiency. Clones were read by immunoSEQ multiplex PCR, and TCRdb kept only the in-frame ones, dropping some. The table lists more than 30,000 clones, with no singletons. The source material was peripheral blood mononuclear cells. The receptors stem from a person aged 18 to 69 in good health.

This clone was observed at least ten times. The CDR3 end is not reached by the read, which stops 3 residues before it; the germline J gene fills it in. This rearrangement joins TRBV9 to TRBJ2-3, with 7 bases fitting TRBD1. V lost 5 bases and J lost 1; bases outside the gene matches: 7. The CDR3 has 15 residues. Looked up from germline, CDR1 is SGDLS and CDR2 is YYNGEE. The covered CDR3 bases are TGTGCCAGCAGTTCCTGGGACAGCGGCACAGATACG. Amino acids: CASSSWDSGTDT. The full CDR3 protein reads CASSSWDSGTDTQYF. Full variable domain (missing parts from reference TRBV9 and TRBJ2-3): DSGVTQTPKHLITATGQRVTLRCSPRSGDLSVYWYQQSLDQGLQFLIQYYNGEERAKGNILERFSAQQFPDLHSELNLSSLELGDSALYFCASSSWDSGTDTQYFGPGTRLTVL.

In this sample, this clone turned up many times. CDR3 DNA (partial): TGTGCCAGCAGCCAAGTCGACTTGGTCCGGGAGACC. It encodes CASSQVDLVRET. The full CDR3 reads CASSQVDLVRETQYF. This rearrangement joins TRBV3-1 (or the pseudogene TRBV3-2) to TRBJ2-5; D is uncertain. The read terminates 3 residues ahead of where the CDR3 ends, so the germline J gene completes it. CDR3 length: 15 amino acids. Trimming removed 1 base at V and 5 bases at J, with 14 bases between. The germline V gene encodes CDR1 LGHDT and CDR2 YNNKEL (reference sequence).

This clone has at least ten counts. The CDR3 end is not reached by the read, which stops 3 residues before it; the germline J gene fills it in. V is TRBV7-9 and J is TRBJ2-5; D unresolved. This CDR3 is built from 13 residues. V lost 3 bases and J 5 bases, leaving 10 bases between the germline ends. Germline V gene lookup returns CDR1 SEHNR and CDR2 FQNEAQ (reference sequence). The CDR3 DNA, read in part, is TGTGCCAGCAGCTTGGGCCCCACGGAGACC. Protein: CASSLGPTET. The complete CDR3 reads CASSLGPTETQYF.

This clone appeared a few times. The read ends 3 residues shy of where the CDR3 ends; the end is completed using the germline J gene. The rearrangement links TRBV5-6 to TRBJ1-2; no clear D gene. CDR3 length: 13 amino acids. V lost 1 base and J 6 bases, leaving 10 bases between the germline ends. From germline, CDR1 is SGHDT and CDR2 YYEEEE. The chain's CDR3 is CASSLSRNDGYTF. CDR3 bases read: TGTGCCAGCAGCTTGAGCAGGAACGATGGC.

Ten or more counts support this clone. Sequencing ends 3 residues short of the CDR3 end; the germline J gene provides the rest. The chain is built from TRBV18 and TRBJ1-2, with TRBD1 matching over 7 bases. Germline V gene data show CDR1 as KGHSH and CDR2 as LQKENI. The CDR3 spans 15 residues. CDR3 DNA (partial): TGTGCCAGCTCAACCCTAGACAGGGATCCGGAAGGC. It codes for CASSTLDRDPEG. From start to end, the CDR3 is CASSTLDRDPEGYTF.

This clone was recorded at least ten times. The sequence runs out 3 residues before the end of the CDR3; the remainder is reconstructed from the germline J gene. The chain joins TRBV7-2 to TRBJ1-2; perhaps TRBD1 as D (6 bases). The CDR3 spans 14 residues. Trimming cost V 4 bases and J 6 bases, with 15 bases left between them. The V gene's germline CDR1 is SGHTA and CDR2 FQGNSA. This CDR3 reads CASSSYREGDGYTF. The DNA read from the CDR3 is TGTGCCAGCAGCTCCTACAGGGAGGGGGATGGC.

The sample holds many counts of this clone. The read ends 3 residues early relative to the CDR3; the germline J gene fills the gap. Other DNA sequences in this specimen translate into the identical CDR3. The genes are TRBV29-1 and TRBJ1-1; no clear D. The germline V and J ends were trimmed by 3 bases and 2 bases, with 7 bases remaining between them. The CDR3 consists of 12 residues. CDR1 is SQVTM and CDR2 is ANQGSEA in the germline V gene. The CDR3 is CSVDAGNTEAFF. The DNA read from the CDR3 is TGCAGCGTTGACGCAGGTAACACTGAA.

This clone was recorded at least ten times. The CDR3 DNA, read in part, is TGTGCCAGCAGCTTAGGTGGACATTCGACAGATACG. Its translation: CASSLGGHSTDT. The entire CDR3 protein reads CASSLGGHSTDTQYF. The chain joins TRBV7-2 to TRBJ2-3; D might be TRBD1 (5 bases). The DNA ends 3 residues before the CDR3 does, and the rest of the CDR3 is filled in from the germline J gene. The CDR3 consists of 15 residues. Trimming took 1 base from V and 3 from J, leaving 11 bases between them. CDR1 is SGHTA, CDR2 FQGNSA, per germline.

This clone was counted at least ten times. From the germline J gene comes the end of the CDR3, since the read stops 3 residues before it. This chain links TRBV6-1 with TRBJ2-5; possibly TRBD2 for D (5 bases). The CDR3 spans 13 residues. Trimming took off 4 bases at V and 1 base at J, with 7 bases between the two ends. Germline lookup yields CDR1 MNHNS and CDR2 SASEGT. CDR3 DNA (partial): TGTGCCAGCAGTGGAGGGCCCCAAGAGACC. Encoded protein: CASSGGPQET. The complete CDR3 reads CASSGGPQETQYF.

This clone was found many times. The chain's CDR3 is CSASLLAGGETQYF. The part of the CDR3 DNA that was read is TGCAGTGCTAGTTTACTAGCGGGAGGAGAGACC. V is TRBV20-1 and J is TRBJ2-5; 12 bases match TRBD2. The read terminates 3 residues ahead of where the CDR3 ends, so the germline J gene completes it. The CDR3 runs to 14 residues. In germline, CDR1 is DFQATT, CDR2 SNEGSKA (reference sequence). The V gene end was trimmed by 3 bases and the J gene end by 4 bases; junction bases not matched to a gene: 3.

This clone was observed at least ten times. The read gets to within 3 residues of the CDR3 end, and the germline J gene fills in the rest. The rearrangement links TRBV27 to TRBJ2-6; TRBD1 matches 7 bases. The V and J ends lost 5 bases and 0 bases, in that order; junction bases with no gene match: 7. The CDR3 runs 17 residues. Germline CDR1 MNHEY, CDR2 SMNVEV (reference sequence). CDR3 amino acids: CASSPRTGNSGANVLTF. The sequenced CDR3 bases are TGTGCCAGCAGTCCACGGACAGGTAACTCTGGGGCCAACGTC.

In its sample, this clone was seen many times. Coverage ceases 3 residues before the CDR3 finishes, and the germline J gene fills in the end. The chain couples TRBV20-1 to TRBJ2-4; D possibly corresponds to TRBD2 (5 bases). This CDR3 is 14 amino acids long. The V and J ends lost 5 bases and 0 bases respectively, with 11 bases between them. Germline V gene data show CDR1 as DFQATT and CDR2 as SNEGSKA (reference sequence). The sequenced part of the CDR3 DNA is TGCAGTGCTGAAACCGGACTAGCCAAAAACATT. Protein: CSAETGLAKNI. The whole CDR3 region reads CSAETGLAKNIQYF.

This clone was picked up many times. The read falls 3 residues short of the CDR3 end, and the missing part is taken from the germline J gene. The rearrangement uses TRBV2 and TRBJ1-1; D is unresolved. The germline CDR1 and CDR2 sequences are SNHLY and FYNNEI. The CDR3 covers 13 residues. Trimming pared 5 bases from V and 5 bases from J, leaving 12 bases between. CDR3 in amino acids: CASSRVEGTEAFF. CDR3 DNA, as far as it was read: TGTGCCAGCAGTCGGGTAGAAGGAACTGAA.

This clone was observed at least ten times. The CDR3 is cut off 3 residues early in the read; its end comes from the germline J gene. This chain links TRBV18 with TRBJ2-1; no firm D call. CDR1 and CDR2 (germline): KGHSH, LQKENI. V was cut by 4 bases and J by 6 bases, with 10 bases left in between. This CDR3 is built from 13 residues. This CDR3 reads CASSLELRNEQFF. Partial CDR3 DNA: TGTGCCAGCTCACTAGAACTGCGCAATGAG.

There are many counts of this clone. CDR3 bases read: TGTGCCAGCAGCTTAAACCGGGGGGAGTATGGC. It yields the protein CASSLNRGEYG. The CDR3 as a whole reads CASSLNRGEYGYTF. The chain combines TRBV2 with TRBJ1-2; D possibly corresponds to TRBD1 (5 bases). The read terminates 3 residues before the CDR3 end, so the remaining end is supplied by the germline J gene. V lost 6 bases, J lost 5 bases, and 16 bases lay in between. Germline V gives CDR1 SNHLY, CDR2 FYNNEI. There are 14 residues in the CDR3. Together with reference TRBV2 and TRBJ1-2, the CDR3 gives the full variable domain: EPEVTQTPSHQVTQMGQEVILRCVPISNHLYFYWYRQILGQKVEFLVSFYNNEISEKSEIFDDQFSVERPDGSNFTLKIRSTKLEDSAMYFCASSLNRGEYGYTFGSGTRLTVV.

This clone showed up many times. Incomplete CDR3 DNA: TGTGCCAGCAGTTTATGGCTCTTTACCGAGGGA. Translating it yields CASSLWLFTEG. The entire CDR3 protein reads CASSLWLFTEGAFF. This chain uses TRBV12-3 or TRBV12-4 with TRBJ1-1, with D hard to call. The CDR3 end falls 3 residues outside the read, so it is completed with the germline J gene. This CDR3 is built from 14 residues.

This clone was detected many times. The DNA ends 3 residues before the CDR3 does, and the rest of the CDR3 is filled in from the germline J gene. V is TRBV6-2 or TRBV6-3 and J is TRBJ1-2, with 11 nucleotides matching TRBD1. The CDR3 runs to 15 residues. With V trimmed by 4 bases and J by 4 bases, 5 bases remained unmatched. Germline V CDR1 and CDR2: MNHEY, SVGEGT. The CDR3: CASSSRDRGGYGYTF. The DNA read from the CDR3 is TGTGCCAGCAGTTCCCGGGACAGGGGGGGCTATGGC.

There are many counts of this clone. The sequence runs out 3 residues before the end of the CDR3; the remainder is reconstructed from the germline J gene. The chain couples TRBV20-1 to TRBJ2-3, with 9 bases identical to TRBD2. The J segment lost 6 bases and the V segment lost 0 bases, leaving 4 bases of the junction unmatched. Germline assignment: CDR1 DFQATT and CDR2 SNEGSKA (reference sequence). The CDR3 runs to 14 residues. The chain's CDR3 is CSARDSGSDDTQYF. CDR3 bases read: TGCAGTGCTAGAGATAGCGGGAGCGACGATACG.

The sample holds a few counts of this clone. The read halts 3 residues ahead of the CDR3 end, with the missing end drawn from the germline J gene. This chain connects TRBV10-2 to TRBJ2-5; 7 bases match TRBD2. Germline CDR1 reads WSHSY; CDR2 reads SAAADI. V trimming: 10 bases; J trimming: 2 bases; junction bases outside the gene matches: 13. CDR3 size: 15 residues. The part of the CDR3 DNA that was read is TGCGCCACGCGTCTGGGAGGGGCACCGCAAGAGACC. As protein: CATRLGGAPQET. The entire CDR3 sequence reads CATRLGGAPQETQYF.

This clone showed up many times. The sequence runs out 3 residues before the end of the CDR3; the remainder is reconstructed from the germline J gene. V is TRBV7-2 and J is TRBJ2-7, with 11 bases that match TRBD2. V was pared by 6 bases and J by 3 bases, with 4 bases of the junction left unmatched. CDR3 size: 14 residues. Germline CDR1 reads SGHTA; CDR2 reads FQGNSA. This CDR3 reads CASSVAGGGYEQYF. The DNA read from the CDR3 is TGTGCCAGCAGTGTAGCGGGGGGGGGCTACGAG.

Notes on this clone: The sequenced fragment ends 3 residues before the CDR3 boundary, so the rest is inferred from the germline J gene. The chain combines TRBV19 with TRBJ2-7; 11 bases match TRBD1. V gave up 4 bases and J gave up 3 bases; unmatched junction bases: 5. Germline loops: CDR1 LNHDA, CDR2 SQIVND (reference sequence). This CDR3 is 15 amino acids long. The covered CDR3 bases are TGTGCCAGTAGTACCTCGGGACAGGGGGTCTACGAG. It encodes CASSTSGQGVYE. In full, the CDR3 reads CASSTSGQGVYEQYF.

This clone was seen repeatedly, ten times or more. The sequence runs out 3 residues before the end of the CDR3; the remainder is reconstructed from the germline J gene. The chain uses TRBV20-1 and TRBJ1-5; the match to TRBD1 covers 7 bases. This CDR3 has 13 amino acids. Germline lookup yields CDR1 DFQATT and CDR2 SNEGSKA (reference sequence). J gave up 3 bases and V 6 bases, and 5 bases lay outside the gene matches. Partial CDR3 DNA: TGCAGTGCGTCGCAGGGGGACAATCAGCCC. Translating it yields CSASQGDNQP. The CDR3 reads in full as CSASQGDNQPQHF.

The table lists this clone with many counts. The read gets to within 3 residues of the CDR3 end, and the germline J gene fills in the rest. The chain employs TRBV5-5 and TRBJ1-1; 9 positions agree with TRBD1. The V gene end was trimmed by 4 bases and the J gene end by 1 base; junction bases not matched to a gene: 5. Germline CDR1 reads SGHKS; CDR2 reads YYEKEE (reference sequence). There are 15 residues in the CDR3. Incomplete CDR3 DNA: TGTGCCAGCAGCGGGGGACAGGGAAAGAACACTGAA. Translated, it gives CASSGGQGKNTE. The entire CDR3 protein reads CASSGGQGKNTEAFF.

This clone occurred many times. The read halts 3 residues ahead of the CDR3 end, with the missing end drawn from the germline J gene. This chain links TRBV3-1 (or the pseudogene TRBV3-2) with TRBJ2-2; no definite D call. The V end lost 4 bases, the J end lost 4 bases, and 13 bases lay between the germline ends. The CDR3 is made up of 15 amino acids. Germline lookup yields CDR1 LGHDT and CDR2 YNNKEL (reference sequence). CDR3 DNA, as far as it was read: TGTGCCAGCAGCCGGATTACAGTAGGCACCGGGGAG. Translating it yields CASSRITVGTGE. The whole CDR3 region reads CASSRITVGTGELFF.

This clone was picked up many times. The sequence runs out 3 residues before the end of the CDR3; the remainder is reconstructed from the germline J gene. The chain links TRBV4-2 to TRBJ2-1; the D is unclear. Germline-derived CDR1 and CDR2 are LGHNA and YNFKEQ. V dropped 0 bases and J dropped 5 bases, with 11 bases sitting between them. This CDR3 comprises 15 residues. Partial CDR3 DNA: TGTGCCAGCAGCCAAGATAAGGCGGCAAACAATGAG. Its translation: CASSQDKAANNE. The full CDR3 sequence reads CASSQDKAANNEQFF.

This clone appeared many times. The read ends 3 residues before the CDR3 terminus; that terminus is restored from the germline J gene. The gene calls are TRBV7-2 and TRBJ2-1; D not resolved. CDR3 size: 14 residues. Germline-derived CDR1 and CDR2 are SGHTA and FQGNSA. V gave up 1 base and J gave up 8 bases, with 12 bases separating them. The part of the CDR3 DNA that was read is TGTGCCAGCAGCTTAGAACTTAGCCGTCATGAG. Encoded protein: CASSLELSRHE. The whole CDR3 sequence reads CASSLELSRHEQFF.

Ten or more counts support this clone. Read sequence stops 3 residues before the CDR3 end, and the germline J gene provides the missing end. The chain has TRBV20-1 and TRBJ1-3; 9 nucleotides align to TRBD1. The CDR3 covers 15 residues. The trim removed 3 bases at V and 3 bases at J, leaving 6 bases unmatched. Germline V lookup: CDR1 DFQATT, CDR2 SNEGSKA (reference sequence). CDR3 in amino acids: CSASVGQGIGNTIYF. Incomplete CDR3 DNA: TGCAGTGCTAGTGTGGGACAGGGTATTGGAAACACC.

This clone was seen many times. The read terminates 3 residues ahead of where the CDR3 ends, so the germline J gene completes it. The rearrangement links TRBV9 to TRBJ1-2; TRBD1 might be the D (6 bases). The CDR3 runs 14 residues. Germline V CDR1 and CDR2: SGDLS, YYNGEE. Trimming left V 0 bases short and J 3 bases short, with 9 bases between. CDR3 sequence: CASSVGTEYYGYTF. The part of the CDR3 DNA that was read is TGTGCCAGCAGCGTAGGGACAGAGTACTATGGC.

This clone was seen repeatedly, ten times or more. The observed sequence ends 3 residues before the CDR3 terminus, with the missing tail filled in from the germline J gene. This sequence joins TRBV15 and TRBJ2-4, with 10 positions matching TRBD2. The CDR3 contains 14 residues. J was trimmed by 8 bases and V by 5 bases; bases with no gene match: 6. In germline, CDR1 is LNHNV, CDR2 YYDKDF (reference sequence). This CDR3 reads CATSFSGTSDIQYF. CDR3 DNA, as far as it was read: TGTGCCACCAGCTTTAGCGGGACTAGCGACATT.

This clone was observed at least ten times. The read terminates 3 residues ahead of where the CDR3 ends, so the germline J gene completes it. This chain links TRBV5-1 with TRBJ2-3, with 9 bases identical to TRBD2. This CDR3 spans 15 amino acids. CDR1 is SGHRS, CDR2 YFSETQ, per germline. V lost 5 bases to trimming and J lost 2 bases; unmatched junction nucleotides: 6. The CDR3 protein is CASRPSSGTTDTQYF. The sequenced part of the CDR3 DNA is TGCGCCAGCAGGCCGTCTAGCGGGACCACAGATACG.

This clone was recorded at least ten times. One end of the junction does not line up with germline, which may come from a read error. With the read ending 3 residues before the CDR3 end, the germline J gene is used to fill in that end. The chain links TRBV4-2 to TRBJ2-5, with TRBD2 matching over 12 bases. The CDR3 runs to 15 residues. Germline V gene lookup returns CDR1 LGHNA and CDR2 YNFKEQ. The CDR3 region is CASSPTSGRQETQYF. The sequenced part of the CDR3 DNA is TGCGCCAGCAGCCCCACTAGCGGGAGGCAAGAGACC.

This clone has a count of ten or more. The part of the CDR3 DNA that was read is TGCGCCAGCAGCTTGGTAGCGGGGGGGGGACCCTACGAG. The encoded protein is CASSLVAGGGPYE. The full CDR3 sequence reads CASSLVAGGGPYEQYF. This sequence joins TRBV5-1 and TRBJ2-7; 11 nucleotides match TRBD2. The observed sequence ends 3 residues before the CDR3 terminus, with the missing tail filled in from the germline J gene. J lost 2 bases, V lost 0 bases, and 4 bases had no gene match. Germline-derived CDR1 and CDR2 are SGHRS and YFSETQ. The CDR3 totals 16 residues. The full variable domain, with the rest looked up from reference TRBV5-1 and TRBJ2-7, is KAGVTQTPRYLIKTRGQQVTLSCSPISGHRSVSWYQQTPGQGLQFLFEYFSETQRNKGNFPGRFSGRQFSNSRSEMNVSTLELGDSALYLCASSLVAGGGPYEQYFGPGTRLTVT.